The following is a T cell receptor beta chain sequence with its context. Its antigen is unknown. The length of the CDR3 is 16 residues. The germline V and J ends were trimmed by 2 bases and 4 bases, with 18 bases remaining between them. Germline V gene sequence: CDR1 SGHRS, CDR2 YFSETQ. This sample is part of a study of memory CD4+ T cells and cytomegalovirus serostatus. Findings and caveats of the study: A US-trained random forest predicted CMV serostatus with median AUC 0.91. Of about 150 reported CMV TCRbeta sequences, about 70 were found in memory CD4+ repertoires.

The sort gate was single viable CD3+CD4+CD8-CD45RO+ cells for memory CD4+ T cells. Per the study methods: After removing out-of-frame reads, 2.3 million or so distinct TCRbeta sequences remained. The repertoire was sequenced with immunoSEQ multiplex PCR; TCRdb's copy has only in-frame clones and lacks some. Clonal size and the V and J genes are those of that table, whereas D and trimming came from the DNA. The sample has some 52,000 clones, about 78% seen once; the top ten hold 0.77%. This rearrangement joins TRBV5-1 to TRBJ1-2, with a weak D call TRBD1 (5 bases). The sequencing sample was made of memory CD4+ T cells from blood. This TCR was recovered from an adult in good health and CMV-seronegative. The CDR3 sequence: CASSLEKGDSLYGYTF. As DNA, the CDR3 is TGCGCCAGCAGCTTAGAAAAAGGAGACAGTCTCTATGGCTACACCTTC.